This T cell receptor (beta chain) is from a study of T-cell memory formation after mild COVID-19. TCRdb re-analysed the 5' RACE reads in MiXCR, keeping a single row per CDR3 protein. The repertoire consists of roughly 580,000 distinct CDR3 sequences, with 15% to 20% occurring once and the leading ten covering around 12%. Germline V lookup: CDR1 SGHVS, CDR2 FNYEAQ. The CDR3 consists of 15 residues. V was pared by 5 bases and J by 0 bases, with 13 bases between. Sequencing input: PBMCs or a T cell subset sorted from them (not recorded which). The J gene is TRBJ1-1, the V gene TRBV7-6, with D unclear. The source of this sequence is an adult woman who had mild COVID-19 (a few samples of this study predate the infection). Cell type and time point are not known. The DNA of the CDR3 is TGTGCCAGCAGCCCGACCGGGGTCATGAACACTGAAGCTTTCTTT. Translating it yields CASSPTGVMNTEAFF.